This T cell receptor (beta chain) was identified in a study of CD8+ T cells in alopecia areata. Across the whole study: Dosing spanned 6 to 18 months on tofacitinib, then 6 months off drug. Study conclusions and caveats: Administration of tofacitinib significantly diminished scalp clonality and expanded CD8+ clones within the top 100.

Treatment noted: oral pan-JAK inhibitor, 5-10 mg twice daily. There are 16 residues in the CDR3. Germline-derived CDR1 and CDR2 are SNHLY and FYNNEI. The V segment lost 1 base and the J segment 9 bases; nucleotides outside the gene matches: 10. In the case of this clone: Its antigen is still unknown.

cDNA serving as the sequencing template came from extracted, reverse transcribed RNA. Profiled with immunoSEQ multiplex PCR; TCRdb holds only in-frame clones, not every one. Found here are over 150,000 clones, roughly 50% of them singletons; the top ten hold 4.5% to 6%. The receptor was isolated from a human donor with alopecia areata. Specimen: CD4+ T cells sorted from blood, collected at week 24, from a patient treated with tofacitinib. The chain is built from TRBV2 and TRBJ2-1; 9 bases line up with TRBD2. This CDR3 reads CASSEDGGRARGEQFF. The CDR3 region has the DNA TGTGCCAGCAGTGAAGACGGCGGGAGGGCCCGGGGTGAGCAGTTCTTC.